One sample yielded the 21 T cell receptor beta chains listed below, sequenced in a study of blood T cell repertoires in COVID-19. Sequencing was performed with immunoSEQ multiplex PCR; in TCRdb, only in-frame clones are kept and a portion is missing. The sample has 200,000 to 250,000 clones, 80% to 85% seen once; the top ten hold around 3.5%. The source material was peripheral blood. The receptors derive from a young woman with acute or convalescent COVID-19.

The chain uses TRBV5-6 and TRBJ2-7; 9 positions match TRBD1. Germline trimming cut 2 bases from V and 5 bases from J; bases unmatched to any gene: 5. Per the germline V gene, CDR1 is SGHDT and CDR2 is YYEEEE. The CDR3 length is 14 residues. This chain's CDR3 is CASSFGGQGHEQYF. The CDR3 DNA sequence: TGTGCCAGCAGCTTCGGGGGACAGGGCCACGAGCAGTACTTC.

This clone was seen once. The chain joins TRBV6-1 to TRBJ2-7, with 12 bases lining up with TRBD1. The V gene's germline CDR1 is MNHNS and CDR2 SASEGT. The CDR3 extends over 15 amino acids. V was pared by 3 bases and J by 7 bases, with 7 bases of the junction left unmatched. The CDR3 reads CASSEQGQGAREQYF. As DNA, the CDR3 is TGTGCCAGCAGTGAGCAGGGACAGGGGGCGAGGGAGCAGTACTTC.

V is TRBV27 and J is TRBJ1-6; weak D call: TRBD1 (5 bases). Germline CDR1 and CDR2: MNHEY and SMNVEV (reference sequence). V gave up 3 bases and J gave up 4 bases, with 13 bases separating them. The CDR3 has 16 residues. The CDR3 loop is CASSLGGEVYNSPLHF. The CDR3, as DNA: TGTGCCAGCAGTTTGGGGGGAGAGGTGTATAATTCACCCCTCCACTTT.

CDR3 loop: CASSQKLPGSGANVLTF. Written as DNA, the CDR3 is TGCGCCAGCAGCCAGAAACTCCCGGGATCTGGGGCCAACGTCCTGACTTTC. The J gene is TRBJ2-6, the V gene TRBV4-3; D may be TRBD2 (5 bases). This CDR3 comprises 17 residues. Trimming removed 3 bases from V and 1 base from J, with 13 bases in between. Germline V CDR1 and CDR2: LGHNA, YSLEER.

CDR3 bases: TGTGCCAGCGGGGGGAACTATGGCTACACCTTC. Its protein is CASGGNYGYTF. The rearrangement links TRBV7-9 to TRBJ1-2; weak D call: TRBD1 (5 bases). Trimming cost V 8 bases and J 2 bases, with 6 bases left between them. The CDR3 totals 11 residues. CDR1 is SEHNR and CDR2 is FQNEAQ in the germline V gene (reference sequence).

As DNA, the CDR3 is TGTGCCAGCAGTGACACAACTCCCGGCGGGTCAGAGACCTACGAGCAGTACTTC. Translated, it gives CASSDTTPGGSETYEQYF. The chain links TRBV27 to TRBJ2-7, with D tentatively TRBD2 (5 bases). Germline V gene data show CDR1 as MNHEY and CDR2 as SMNVEV (reference sequence). V lost 5 bases, J lost 2 bases, and 25 bases lay in between. The CDR3 length is 18 residues.

The chain employs TRBV4-1 and TRBJ1-1; 7 nucleotides match TRBD1. Germline loops: CDR1 MGHRA, CDR2 YSYEKL. J gave up 5 bases and V 4 bases, and 13 bases lay outside the gene matches. The CDR3 length is 16 residues. CDR3 in DNA: TGCGCCAGCAGCCCAGGGCAGGGGGTAGGGTTGACTGAAGCTTTCTTT. Protein sequence: CASSPGQGVGLTEAFF.

The chain has TRBV5-5 and TRBJ2-1; tentative D call: TRBD2 (5 bases). The germline V gene encodes CDR1 SGHKS and CDR2 YYEKEE (reference sequence). V shed 7 bases and J shed 7 bases, with 9 bases lying between them. The CDR3 is 11 residues long. The CDR3: CASSGMNEQFF. As DNA, the CDR3 is TGTGCCAGCTCGGGGATGAATGAGCAGTTCTTC.

CDR3 region: CASLRDRDYGYTF. DNA for the CDR3: TGTGCCAGCCTCCGGGACAGGGACTATGGCTACACCTTC. The chain joins TRBV11-2 to TRBJ1-2; TRBD1 matches at 9 bases. V dropped 8 bases and J dropped 3; count of bases not matched to a gene: 4. Germline V CDR1 and CDR2: SGHAT, FQNNGV. This CDR3 comprises 13 residues.

The CDR3 loop is CATSDRRTANTGELFF. CDR3 nucleotide sequence: TGTGCCACCAGTGACCGCCGGACAGCGAACACCGGGGAGCTGTTTTTT. V usage is TRBV24-1 and J usage is TRBJ2-2; D might be TRBD1 (6 bases). The CDR3 totals 16 residues. V lost 4 bases to trimming and J lost 0 bases, with 11 bases between them. Germline V gene data show CDR1 as KGHDR and CDR2 as SFDVKD.

The chain combines TRBV7-8 with TRBJ1-4; 9 bases fit TRBD1. V was pared by 4 bases and J by 4 bases, with 7 bases of the junction left unmatched. CDR3 length: 16 residues. Per the germline V gene, CDR1 is SGHVS and CDR2 is FQNEAQ. The CDR3 coding sequence is TGTGCCAGCAGCTCGGGCACAGGGGGCCTTAATGAAAAACTGTTTTTT. This codes for CASSSGTGGLNEKLFF. Supplemented by reference TRBV7-8 and TRBJ1-4, the full variable domain reads GAGVSQSPRYKVAKRGQDVALRCDPISGHVSLFWYQQALGQGPEFLTYFQNEAQLDKSGLPSDRFFAERPEGSVSTLKIQRTQQEDSAVYLCASSSGTGGLNEKLFFGSGTQLSVL.

This clone was detected a few times. The J gene is TRBJ2-3, the V gene TRBV9, with a weak D call TRBD1 (5 bases). Germline assignment: CDR1 SGDLS and CDR2 YYNGEE. Trimming left V 0 bases short and J 2 bases short, with 13 bases between. The CDR3 length is 16 residues. The CDR3 DNA reads TGTGCCAGCAGCGTAGGTACAGGATATTACACAGATACGCAGTATTTT. Encoded protein: CASSVGTGYYTDTQYF.

This clone was observed many times. V is TRBV18 and J is TRBJ1-1; 7 bases line up with TRBD1. The CDR3 is 16 amino acids. CDR1 and CDR2 from the germline V gene are KGHSH and LQKENI. V was clipped by 3 bases and J by 0 bases; unmatched bases: 7. CDR3 sequence: CASSPRTGDMNTEAFF. CDR3 DNA sequence: TGTGCCAGCTCACCCCGGACAGGAGACATGAACACTGAAGCTTTCTTT.

The chain carries TRBV4-1 and TRBJ2-7, with 9 nucleotides matching TRBD1. Germline V gives CDR1 MGHRA, CDR2 YSYEKL. J was trimmed by 6 bases and V by 4 bases; bases with no gene match: 4. The CDR3 sequence is 13 residues long. CDR3 sequence: CASSPGQGGEQYF. CDR3 DNA sequence: TGCGCCAGCAGCCCGGGACAGGGCGGCGAGCAGTACTTC.

This clone was seen a single time. The genes are TRBV7-3 and TRBJ2-5; maybe TRBD1 (6 bases). The germline V gene encodes CDR1 SGHTA and CDR2 FQGTGA. The germline V and J ends were trimmed by 1 base and 1 base, with 13 bases remaining between them. The CDR3 has 16 amino acids. The DNA for the CDR3 is TGTGCCAGCAGCTTAAGGGGGCCTACAACCCAAGAGACCCAGTACTTC. As protein: CASSLRGPTTQETQYF.

J is TRBJ2-1 and V is TRBV15; 10 bases fit TRBD2. The CDR3 has 19 amino acids. With V trimmed by 0 bases and J by 11 bases, 19 bases remained unmatched. CDR1 and CDR2 from the germline V gene are LNHNV and YYDKDF (reference sequence). The CDR3 sequence: CATSRDRFAGLAGGNKQFF. The CDR3 coding sequence is TGTGCCACCAGCAGAGATCGGTTTGCGGGATTAGCGGGAGGAAATAAGCAGTTCTTC.

The chain joins TRBV30 to TRBJ1-2, with TRBD1 as a possible D gene (5 bases). With 3 bases removed from V and 4 bases from J, the gap between germline ends came to 15 bases. Germline-derived CDR1 and CDR2 are GTSNPN and SVGIG (reference sequence). The CDR3 length is 14 residues. The CDR3 DNA is TGTGCCTGGAGGAGAAGTAAGGGGCCCTATGGCTACACCTTC. Its protein is CAWRRSKGPYGYTF.

J is TRBJ1-1 and V is TRBV7-9; D might be TRBD1 (6 bases). The CDR3 extends over 12 amino acids. The germline CDR1 and CDR2 sequences are SEHNR and FQNEAQ (reference sequence). The V and J ends lost 2 bases and 8 bases respectively, with 9 bases between them. DNA for the CDR3: TGTGCCAGCAGCTTATTAGGGGGAGAAGCTTTCTTT. Residues: CASSLLGGEAFF.

The chain has TRBV7-8 and TRBJ2-5, with D possibly TRBD2 on 5 matching bases. V was clipped by 0 bases and J by 5 bases, with 13 bases between them. The CDR3 is made up of 15 amino acids. Germline loops: CDR1 SGHVS, CDR2 FQNEAQ. The CDR3 nucleotides read TGTGCCAGCAGCTTAGCCCGTCTAGCAAGGGAGACCCAGTACTTC. Translating it yields CASSLARLARETQYF.

V gene TRBV9 combines with J gene TRBJ1-1; 8 bases match TRBD1. Germline values: CDR1 SGDLS, CDR2 YYNGEE. After removal of 0 bases from V and 4 bases from J, the junction contained 5 bases not matched to a gene. The CDR3 length is 15 residues. Here the CDR3 DNA reads TGTGCCAGCAGCGTAGCTGGACAGGGCGGCACTGAAGCTTTCTTT. The encoded protein is CASSVAGQGGTEAFF.

The chain carries TRBV9 and TRBJ2-3, with D tentatively TRBD2 (5 bases). The CDR3 runs 16 residues. Germline CDR1 is SGDLS and CDR2 is YYNGEE. Between the trimmed V and J ends, which lost 3 bases and 0 bases, there was a span of 14 bases. CDR3 nucleotides: TGTGCCAGCAGCGCCTCCGACTATACGAGCACAGATACGCAGTATTTT. Translating it yields CASSASDYTSTDTQYF.